This T cell receptor (beta chain) is drawn from a study of blood T cell repertoires in COVID-19. For the study at large: Researchers got acute and convalescent COVID-19 samples from the United States, Italy and Spain. Sources were T cells, B-cell-depleted T cells, or PBMCs; the material itself was cDNA or gDNA.

Per the original methods: Using reference gene primer amplification, nucleated cell counts were estimated. Measured with immunoSEQ multiplex PCR; TCRdb has only the in-frame clones, and not every one. The DNA was the basis for D and trimming; V, J and clone size are from that table. The data hold 170,000 or so clones, with 84% observed a single time. Sequencing was done on a sample of peripheral blood. This receptor was obtained from a man aged 18 to 30 with active or convalescent COVID-19.

The CDR3 here is CASSEIDRGRTNEKLFF. CDR3 in DNA: TGTGCCAGCAGCGAAATAGACAGGGGGCGGACTAATGAAAAACTGTTTTTT. V gene TRBV5-5 combines with J gene TRBJ1-4; TRBD1 matches at 10 bases. The germline V gene encodes CDR1 SGHKS and CDR2 YYEKEE (reference sequence). Trimming removed 4 bases from V and 2 bases from J; junction bases left unmatched: 8. This CDR3 has 17 residues.